This entry describes one TCR beta chain. The antigen remains undetermined. Germline CDR1 is ENHRY and CDR2 is SYGVKD. This CDR3 is 13 amino acids long. Trimming took 8 bases from V and 3 from J; bases not matched to a gene: 6. Treatment denoted: around 19 received Ad26.COV2.S at low or high dose, single or two shots; about 5 received placebo; per-sample allocation not given. Vaccine and placebo recipients were sampled on day 63 after the first injection. At a Boston site, the person donating was an adult of 18-55 years. Ad26.COV2.S expressed prefusion-stabilized spike from the original Wuhan strain. The table came from immunoSEQ multiplex PCR; TCRdb's copy has only in-frame clones and leaves some out. The table includes around 340,000 clones, approximately 86% detected once. This entry is derived from a study of Ad26.COV2.S vaccination and SARS-CoV-2 variants. Study context: The authors gave Ad26.COV2.S intramuscularly, either once or twice 56 days apart. Study-wide points: Placebo and vaccine recipients had non-spike TCR breadth that was similar.

The J gene is TRBJ1-1, the V gene TRBV10-3; the match to TRBD1 covers 7 bases. The clonotype comes from a person aged 18-60 years who received the Ad26.COV2.S COVID-19 vaccine or a placebo. Sequencing was performed on peripheral blood, taken in a trial of Ad26.COV2.S vaccine versus placebo. The chain's CDR3 is CAIGTGQYTEAFF. The CDR3 nucleotides read TGTGCCATCGGAACGGGACAGTACACTGAAGCTTTCTTT.